These T cell receptor beta chains were read from a single sample in a study of graft-versus-host responses after intestinal transplantation. For these TCRs, the target antigens are not known. Profiled with immunoSEQ multiplex PCR; TCRdb holds only in-frame clones, not every one. The sample yields tens of thousands of clones, about 94% seen once. Here the sequenced sample was unstimulated CD4+ T cells sorted from spleen or lymph node cells, taken before transplant. Source of these receptors: a human donor who was the organ donor for an intestinal transplant. The CDR3 runs from the conserved cysteine through the conserved F or W. The D gene is left open where the match is weak. Size is omitted from some rows. Given values are once, few, many or a class for expanded clones.

abundance: NA
d_gene: NA
v_gene: TRBV6-5
j_gene: TRBJ1-1
CDR3aa: CASLLTTLDTEAFF
CDR3nt: TGTGCCAGCCTACTAACGACCCTGGACACTGAAGCTTTCTTT

abundance: NA
d_gene: TRBD2
v_gene: TRBV7-8
j_gene: TRBJ2-3
CDR3aa: CASSLVRASGADTQYF
CDR3nt: TGTGCCAGCAGCTTAGTCAGGGCTAGCGGCGCAGATACGCAGTATTTT

abundance: NA
d_gene: TRBD2
v_gene: TRBV19
j_gene: TRBJ2-5
CDR3aa: CASSKPQRGDQETQYF
CDR3nt: TGTGCCAGTAGTAAGCCCCAGCGGGGGGACCAAGAGACCCAGTACTTC

abundance: NA
d_gene: NA
v_gene: TRBV15
j_gene: TRBJ1-6
CDR3aa: CATSRDHGDRSSPLHF
CDR3nt: TGTGCCACCAGCAGAGATCACGGGGATCGGAGTTCACCCCTCCACTTT

abundance: few
d_gene: NA
v_gene: TRBV5-1
j_gene: TRBJ2-3
CDR3aa: CASSFEGGLYTQYF
CDR3nt: TGCGCCAGCAGCTTTGAGGGGGGCTTATATACGCAGTATTTT

abundance: NA
d_gene: TRBD1
v_gene: TRBV7-9
j_gene: TRBJ1-2
CDR3aa: CASSLAGGEIYGYTF
CDR3nt: TGTGCCAGCAGCTTAGCAGGGGGCGAAATCTATGGCTACACCTTC

abundance: NA
d_gene: NA
v_gene: TRBV28
j_gene: TRBJ1-6
CDR3aa: CASSSGINSPLHF
CDR3nt: TGTGCCAGCAGTTCGGGGATAAATTCACCCCTCCACTTT

abundance: NA
d_gene: NA
v_gene: TRBV5-1
j_gene: TRBJ1-1
CDR3aa: CASSLVTGEPTRAFF
CDR3nt: TGCGCCAGCAGCTTGGTTACAGGCGAGCCCACACGAGCTTTCTTT

abundance: NA
d_gene: TRBD2
v_gene: TRBV4-3
j_gene: TRBJ2-1
CDR3aa: CASSPSGGYYNEQFF
CDR3nt: TGCGCCAGCAGCCCTAGCGGGGGCTACTACAATGAGCAGTTCTTC

abundance: NA
d_gene: TRBD1
v_gene: TRBV10-3
j_gene: TRBJ2-3
CDR3aa: CAISESTGSATDTQYF
CDR3nt: TGTGCCATCAGTGAGTCGACAGGGTCAGCCACAGATACGCAGTATTTT

abundance: NA
d_gene: NA
v_gene: TRBV11-2
j_gene: TRBJ1-4
CDR3aa: CASSLQATNEKLFF
CDR3nt: TGTGCCAGCAGCTTACAGGCAACTAATGAAAAACTGTTTTTT

abundance: NA
d_gene: NA
v_gene: TRBV16
j_gene: TRBJ2-3
CDR3aa: CASSLNRKDTQYF
CDR3nt: TGTGCCAGCAGCCTAAATCGGAAAGATACGCAGTATTTT

abundance: few
d_gene: NA
v_gene: TRBV4-1
j_gene: TRBJ1-2
CDR3aa: CASSQVRGSNYGYTF
CDR3nt: TGCGCCAGCAGCCAAGTACGGGGCTCTAACTATGGCTACACCTTC

abundance: NA
d_gene: NA
v_gene: TRBV5-4
j_gene: TRBJ2-7
CDR3aa: CASRPDLTSYEQYF
CDR3nt: TGTGCCAGCAGGCCGGATTTGACTTCCTACGAGCAGTACTTC

abundance: NA
d_gene: TRBD2
v_gene: TRBV6-5
j_gene: TRBJ2-3
CDR3aa: CASSRGLAGTDTQYF
CDR3nt: TGTGCCAGCAGCCGGGGACTAGCGGGGACAGATACGCAGTATTTT

abundance: NA
d_gene: TRBD1
v_gene: TRBV30
j_gene: TRBJ1-1
CDR3aa: CAWSGQGSSTEAFF
CDR3nt: TGTGCCTGGAGTGGACAGGGATCGAGCACTGAAGCTTTCTTT

abundance: NA
d_gene: NA
v_gene: TRBV6-5
j_gene: TRBJ2-5
CDR3aa: CASSYLRGGETQYF
CDR3nt: TGTGCCAGCAGTTACCTCAGGGGGGGAGAGACCCAGTACTTC

abundance: NA
d_gene: TRBD1
v_gene: TRBV13
j_gene: TRBJ1-2
CDR3aa: CASSRPGQGANGYTF
CDR3nt: TGTGCCAGCAGCCGACCAGGACAGGGGGCGAATGGCTACACCTTC

abundance: NA
d_gene: NA
v_gene: TRBV10-3
j_gene: TRBJ1-5
CDR3aa: CAISERVAGNQPQHF
CDR3nt: TGTGCCATCAGTGAGCGGGTCGCTGGCAATCAGCCCCAGCATTTT